The clone carrying this TCR beta chain was seen many times. No donor was unhealthy or non-Caucasian. V shed 3 bases, J shed 2 bases, and the junction held 4 bases outside the gene matches. This CDR3 spans 15 amino acids. Germline CDR1 is SQVTM and CDR2 is ANQGSEA. MiXCR, run by TCRdb on the 5' RACE reads, gives a single entry per CDR3 protein. Here the sample spans 150,000 or so distinct CDR3 sequences, 3% to 4% being singletons. This entry belongs to a study of identical twins. The source material was memory T cells sorted from blood. The TCR comes from a man between 18 and 35 years old in good health. The V call is TRBV29-1, the J call TRBJ2-6; 7 bases line up with TRBD2. CDR3 loop: CSVDGGRTGANVLTF. DNA for the CDR3: TGCAGCGTTGATGGCGGGAGAACTGGGGCCAACGTCCTGACTTTC.